The source of this T cell receptor beta chain is a study of control samples from healthy donors and cancer patients (dated by TCRdb to the early 2020s). Library generation was performed with the immunoSEQ multiplex PCR assay. TCRdb stores this immuneACCESS table with in-frame sequences only. Part of the clones is absent; in the studies checked, under half of the shortfall reflects unresolved V genes, and no reason is known for the rest. The sample table holds 100,000 or so clones, of which about four fifths were seen once. The ten largest clones represent less than 15% of the sample. Notes on this clone: Its target antigen remains unknown. Base-call qualities are not available, and no considerably larger clone is one nucleotide away.

The germline V gene (reference sequence) specifies SGHNT as CDR1 and YYREEE as CDR2. Trimming takes 0 bases from V and 1 base from J, and the germline ends sit 11 bases apart. Counted from cysteine to phenylalanine, this CDR3 has 15 amino acids. The read is trimmed to its CDR3 DNA, 45 bases read in frame from base 1. The clonotype was recovered from a woman aged 45-65 years in good health. Sequencing was carried out using blood. The V and J genes are TRBV5-4 and TRBJ2-7; the best D guess is TRBD2, with 5 bases matching. The sequenced DNA: TGTGCCAGCAGCTTGGATCGACTACAATCCTACGAGCAGTACTTC. Translated, this is CASSLDRLQSYEQYF.